Shown below are 21 T cell receptor beta chains from a single sample sequenced in a study of CD8 T cells in Susac syndrome. An amount of RNA that ranged from about 0.45 to 1 ug was reverse transcribed with random hexamers. TCRdb re-called the immunoSEQ multiplex PCR reads with MiXCR, one entry per CDR3 protein. The sample has fewer than 150,000 distinct CDR3 sequences, about 90% seen once. Source material: CD8+ T cells from PBMCs. The receptors were gathered from a human donor with multiple sclerosis.

This clonotype was seen just once. The V and J genes are TRBV10-3 and TRBJ1-6; no clear D. CDR1 and CDR2 (germline): ENHRY, SYGVKD. Deletions cut 3 bases from V and 7 bases from J, with 10 bases between. The CDR3 loop spans 14 amino acids. This CDR3 is CAISEGPTNSPLHF. The DNA of the CDR3 is TGTGCCATCAGTGAAGGACCGACGAATTCACCCCTCCACTTT.

This clonotype was seen just once. The chain joins TRBV15 to TRBJ1-2; D gene uncertain. V lost 0 bases, J lost 4 bases, and 12 bases lay in between. This CDR3 is 15 amino acids long. Germline loops: CDR1 LNHNV, CDR2 YYDKDF (reference sequence). CDR3 sequence: CATSRDRRKGYGYTF. CDR3 DNA: TGTGCCACCAGCAGAGACAGGCGTAAGGGCTATGGCTACACCTTC.

This clonotype was observed a few times. The V and J genes are TRBV6-5 and TRBJ2-3; TRBD2 aligns across 8 bases. V shed 4 bases and J 4 bases; nucleotides not matched to a gene: 7. The CDR3 totals 15 residues. CDR1 is MNHEY and CDR2 is SVGAGI in the germline V gene. In DNA form, the CDR3 reads TGTGCCAGCAGTTTAGAAGCGGGAGTGGCAGATACGCAGTATTTT. Translating gives CASSLEAGVADTQYF.

V is TRBV3-1 and J is TRBJ1-1; D remains unclear. The CDR3 spans 15 residues. The ends were cut back, 1 base at V and 1 base at J, with 10 bases in the middle. CDR1 LGHDT and CDR2 YNNKEL come from the germline V gene (reference sequence). The CDR3 loop is CASSQGFRENTEAFF. CDR3 sequence (DNA): TGTGCCAGCAGCCAAGGCTTTAGGGAGAACACTGAAGCTTTCTTT.

This rearrangement joins TRBV6-6 to TRBJ1-1; 10 bases fit TRBD1. V was clipped by 4 bases and J by 6 bases; unmatched bases: 5. CDR1 MNHNY and CDR2 SVGAGI come from the germline V gene (reference sequence). This CDR3 comprises 14 residues. CDR3 DNA: TGTGCCAGCAGTTCCGGGACAGGGGACTCTGAAGCTTTCTTT. It specifies CASSSGTGDSEAFF.

J is TRBJ2-7 and V is TRBV5-1, with D possibly TRBD1 on 5 matching bases. The germline gives CDR1 SGHRS, CDR2 YFSETQ. This CDR3 comprises 14 residues. The V and J ends lost 4 bases and 2 bases respectively, with 13 bases between them. The CDR3 sequence is CASSHVGQPYEQYF. The CDR3 DNA reads TGCGCCAGCAGCCACGTGGGGCAACCCTACGAGCAGTACTTC.

This chain links TRBV30 with TRBJ2-7; D gene uncertain. From germline, CDR1 is GTSNPN and CDR2 SVGIG (reference sequence). V was pared by 3 bases and J by 1 base, with 10 bases between. The CDR3 is made up of 13 amino acids. The CDR3 protein is CAWSVDVSYEQYF. As DNA, the CDR3 is TGTGCCTGGAGCGTAGACGTGTCCTACGAGCAGTACTTC.

V and J are TRBV19 and TRBJ1-5; D gene uncertain. The germline V gene has CDR1 LNHDA and CDR2 SQIVND (reference sequence). Trimming took off 1 base at V and 6 bases at J, with 4 bases between the two ends. The CDR3 contains 12 residues. The CDR3 bases are TGTGCCAGTAGTATAGCGAGTCAGCCCCAGCATTTT. Amino acids: CASSIASQPQHF.

The genes are TRBV4-3 and TRBJ2-1; D gene uncertain. The V end lost 0 bases, the J end lost 3 bases, and 9 bases lay between the germline ends. The CDR3 is made up of 15 amino acids. CDR1 and CDR2 (germline): LGHNA, YSLEER. The CDR3: CASSQDEVLYNEQFF. The DNA for the CDR3 is TGCGCCAGCAGCCAAGATGAGGTACTCTACAATGAGCAGTTCTTC.

This clonotype was counted once. The chain recombines TRBV30 with TRBJ2-1, with D unresolved. The CDR3 covers 13 residues. Germline V gene sequence: CDR1 GTSNPN, CDR2 SVGIG (reference sequence). Trimming took 3 bases from V and 9 from J, leaving 15 bases between them. The CDR3 DNA sequence: TGTGCCTGGAGAGTCGAGGAGTATATTGAGCAGTTCTTC. Its protein is CAWRVEEYIEQFF.

The chain couples TRBV7-9 to TRBJ2-1; D gene unclear. The CDR3 runs to 12 residues. Looked up from germline, CDR1 is SEHNR and CDR2 is FQNEAQ (reference sequence). Trimming took off 10 bases at V and 7 bases at J, with 14 bases between the two ends. The DNA of the CDR3 is TGTGCCACCGGGTGGGGTTCTAATGAGCAGTTCTTC. This codes for CATGWGSNEQFF.

The CDR3 sequence: CASSLLTGGHNEQFF. The CDR3 nucleotides are TGTGCCAGCAGCTTATTGACGGGAGGACACAATGAGCAGTTCTTC. The rearrangement links TRBV7-2 to TRBJ2-1; TRBD2 aligns across 7 bases. V shed 2 bases, J shed 5 bases, and the junction held 6 bases outside the gene matches. The CDR3 has 15 residues. Per germline, CDR1 SGHTA and CDR2 FQGNSA.

The rearrangement uses TRBV29-1 and TRBJ1-1; no reliable D call. Between the trimmed V and J ends, which lost 5 bases and 3 bases, there was a span of 4 bases. The CDR3 length is 10 residues. Germline CDR1 is SQVTM and CDR2 is ANQGSEA. In nucleotides, the CDR3 is TGCAGCGTTTTAGACACTGAAGCTTTCTTT. Protein: CSVLDTEAFF.

This sequence joins TRBV12-3 or TRBV12-4 and TRBJ1-5, with D possibly being TRBD1 (5 bases). Trimming removed 8 bases at V and 3 bases at J, with 17 bases between. The CDR3 has 15 amino acids. CDR3 loop: CASGQTGGVNQPQHF. In DNA, the CDR3 is TGTGCCAGCGGCCAAACTGGGGGGGTCAATCAGCCCCAGCATTTT.

The gene calls are TRBV4-1 and TRBJ2-7; D possibly corresponds to TRBD2 (5 bases). This CDR3 has 16 amino acids. The germline CDR1 and CDR2 sequences are MGHRA and YSYEKL. Deletions cut 2 bases from V and 0 bases from J, with 14 bases between. CDR3 sequence reads: CASSQSIARDSYEQYF. The CDR3 DNA sequence: TGCGCCAGCAGCCAATCAATTGCTCGGGACTCCTACGAGCAGTACTTC.

V and J are TRBV7-8 and TRBJ2-7; TRBD1 agrees at 8 bases. Germline CDR1 SGHVS, CDR2 FQNEAQ. Germline trimming cut 5 bases from V and 0 bases from J; bases unmatched to any gene: 6. The CDR3 consists of 15 residues. Here the CDR3 DNA reads TGTGCCAGCAGCCCCACAGGGGGGAGCTCCTACGAGCAGTACTTC. Its protein product is CASSPTGGSSYEQYF.

This rearrangement joins TRBV6-5 to TRBJ2-5; D might be TRBD2 (6 bases). The germline CDR1 and CDR2 sequences are MNHEY and SVGAGI. V was pared by 6 bases and J by 5 bases, with 19 bases between. This CDR3 comprises 15 residues. CDR3 nucleotides: TGTGCCAGCAGCCCACGATGGGGGGATAGGGAGACCCAGTACTTC. Its protein is CASSPRWGDRETQYF.

The V call is TRBV29-1, the J call TRBJ2-1, with TRBD1 matching over 8 bases. The CDR3 totals 15 residues. Losses at the gene ends were 0 bases for V and 3 bases for J; bases not matched to a gene: 4. Germline V gene data show CDR1 as SQVTM and CDR2 as ANQGSEA. CDR3 nucleotide sequence: TGCAGCGTTGAAGAGACAGGGGCCCACTACAATGAGCAGTTCTTC. It specifies CSVEETGAHYNEQFF.

The V call is TRBV30, the J call TRBJ1-1; D is unclear. The CDR3 runs 13 residues. Trimming left V 6 bases short and J 4 bases short, with 15 bases between. The germline V gene encodes CDR1 GTSNPN and CDR2 SVGIG (reference sequence). The CDR3 bases are TGTGCCTGTTTAACGGGATCTTCCACTGAAGCTTTCTTT. It translates to CACLTGSSTEAFF.

The V gene is TRBV7-9, the J gene TRBJ2-1; 9 nucleotides match TRBD2. Looked up from germline, CDR1 is SEHNR and CDR2 is FQNEAQ (reference sequence). CDR3 size: 16 residues. Losses at the gene ends were 1 base for V and 8 bases for J; bases not matched to a gene: 9. The CDR3, as DNA: TGTGCCAGCAGCTTAGTCCTTAGCGGGAGTCTGGATGAGCAGTTCTTC. Translated: CASSLVLSGSLDEQFF.

The chain couples TRBV14 to TRBJ1-2; 7 bases line up with TRBD1. CDR1 is SGHDN, CDR2 FVKESK, per germline. Losses at the gene ends were 5 bases for V and 4 bases for J; bases not matched to a gene: 19. CDR3 length: 18 residues. The CDR3 sequence: CASSETGAPFDSIYGYTF. In DNA, the CDR3 is TGTGCCAGCAGCGAAACAGGGGCCCCCTTCGATTCAATCTATGGCTACACCTTC. Together with reference TRBV14 and TRBJ1-2, the CDR3 gives the full variable domain: EAGVTQFPSHSVIEKGQTVTLRCDPISGHDNLYWYRRVMGKEIKFLLHFVKESKQDESGMPNNRFLAERTGGTYSTLKVQPAELEDSGVYFCASSETGAPFDSIYGYTFGSGTRLTVV.